The 10 T cell receptor beta chains in this list originate from one sample, sequenced in a study of cytomegalovirus exposure and HLA in healthy donors. PCR involved 60 Vbeta and 13 Jbeta primers. Generated by immunoSEQ multiplex PCR, the TCRdb table keeps only in-frame clones and is missing some. The sample has roughly 140,000 clones, 70% to 80% seen once; the top ten hold about 6.8%. The sequencing sample was made of PBMCs. Every receptor here comes from a woman aged 40-49 years in good health and CMV-seropositive.

The chain is built from TRBV5-4 and TRBJ1-2; 12 bases fit TRBD1. Unmatched junction bases numbered 12, after V lost 1 base and J lost 5 bases. Germline values: CDR1 SGHNT, CDR2 YYREEE (reference sequence). This CDR3 comprises 18 residues. DNA for the CDR3: TGTGCCAGCAGCTTGCGTGGGGACAGGGGGCTTAGTAATTATGGCTACACCTTC. Amino acids: CASSLRGDRGLSNYGYTF.

The chain recombines TRBV14 with TRBJ2-3, with unresolved D. The CDR3 covers 16 residues. The germline V and J ends were trimmed by 4 bases and 2 bases, with 16 bases remaining between them. Germline V gene data show CDR1 as SGHDN and CDR2 as FVKESK. The CDR3 protein is CASSLQTLSFTDTQYF. CDR3 sequence (DNA): TGTGCCAGCAGCCTCCAGACTCTCTCCTTCACAGATACGCAGTATTTT.

This clone appeared a single time. This chain joins TRBV30 and TRBJ2-7, with D maybe TRBD1 (6 bases). With 2 bases removed from V and 2 bases from J, the gap between germline ends came to 10 bases. This CDR3 has 13 residues. Per the germline V gene, CDR1 is GTSNPN and CDR2 is SVGIG (reference sequence). The CDR3 DNA sequence: TGTGCCTGGAGTCAGGACAGCACCTACGAGCAGTACTTC. Protein: CAWSQDSTYEQYF.

The chain carries TRBV19 and TRBJ1-1, with a possible D match to TRBD1 (5 bases). Deletions cut 7 bases from V and 2 bases from J, with 14 bases between. Germline V lookup: CDR1 LNHDA, CDR2 SQIVND (reference sequence). The CDR3 has 14 residues. CDR3 sequence: CASKDSIFNTEAFF. The CDR3 DNA follows: TGTGCCAGTAAAGACAGTATCTTTAACACTGAAGCTTTCTTT.

This rearrangement joins TRBV7-9 to TRBJ2-7; TRBD1 might be the D (5 bases). Per germline, CDR1 SEHNR and CDR2 FQNEAQ (reference sequence). Deletions cut 5 bases from V and 0 bases from J, with 14 bases between. The CDR3 loop spans 15 amino acids. DNA for the CDR3: TGTGCCAGCAGCGCTCCCGAAAGGGGCTCCTACGAGCAGTACTTC. Protein: CASSAPERGSYEQYF.

The rearrangement uses TRBV4-1 and TRBJ2-5, with 12 bases aligning to TRBD1. This CDR3 is built from 14 residues. Germline V gives CDR1 MGHRA, CDR2 YSYEKL. V trimming: 6 bases; J trimming: 7 bases; junction bases outside the gene matches: 6. DNA of the CDR3: TGCGCCAGCAGTTTGGGACAGGGGGCGGCGACCCAGTACTTC. It yields the protein CASSLGQGAATQYF.

J is TRBJ2-5 and V is TRBV6-5, with D perhaps TRBD1 (6 bases). This CDR3 is 12 amino acids long. CDR1 and CDR2 from the germline V gene are MNHEY and SVGAGI. V was cut by 8 bases and J by 7 bases, with 14 bases left in between. CDR3 sequence: CASSTGSGTQYF. CDR3 in DNA: TGTGCCAGCTCCACAGGGAGTGGGACCCAGTACTTC.

This sequence joins TRBV28 and TRBJ1-5; D is unresolved. This CDR3 spans 14 amino acids. CDR1 and CDR2 from the germline V gene are MDHEN and SYDVKM. Trimming removed 2 bases from V and 6 bases from J, with 11 bases in between. The CDR3: CASSLGGSRQPQHF. Here the CDR3 DNA reads TGTGCCAGCAGTTTAGGTGGGAGCCGTCAGCCCCAGCATTTT.

The chain has TRBV7-9 and TRBJ1-2; the match to TRBD1 covers 7 bases. Germline CDR1 SEHNR, CDR2 FQNEAQ (reference sequence). The CDR3 totals 12 residues. The trim removed 4 bases at V and 9 bases at J, leaving 5 bases unmatched. CDR3 sequence: CASSSGTESYTF. CDR3 DNA: TGTGCCAGCAGCTCAGGGACAGAGAGCTACACCTTC.

This chain joins TRBV2 and TRBJ1-5, with 7 bases matching TRBD1. There are 16 residues in the CDR3. V lost 6 bases to trimming and J lost 0 bases; unmatched junction nucleotides: 8. Germline assignment: CDR1 SNHLY and CDR2 FYNNEI. The CDR3 spells CASRGGTDYSNQPQHF. The CDR3 coding sequence is TGTGCCAGCAGGGGCGGGACAGATTATAGCAATCAGCCCCAGCATTTT.